The rows below give T cell receptor beta chains drawn from one sample of a study of T cell changes during pregnancy in multiple sclerosis. Assay used: immunoSEQ multiplex PCR; TCRdb lists only in-frame clones, some missing. The sample holds about 57,000 clones, less than 95% seen once. The sample consisted of peripheral blood, taken after pregnancy. These receptors were collected from a female donor in good health, enrolled as a control in a pregnancy study. CDR3s include the opening cysteine and the closing phenylalanine or tryptophan. A D gene is named only where the DNA matches it firmly. The listing skips clone size in some rows; elsewhere it reads once, few, many or a size class.

TGTGCCAGCGCCTCGGGACAGGGCGCCTATGGCTACACCTTC	CASASGQGAYGYTF	TRBV9	TRBJ1-2	TRBD1	.
TGCGCCAGCAGCCTGACGGGGACAGCTGCCTACGAGCAGTACTTC	CASSLTGTAAYEQYF	TRBV5-1	TRBJ2-7	TRBD1	.
TGTGCCACCAGCAGAGAGGGACAGGGGGCCTACGAGCAGTACTTC	CATSREGQGAYEQYF	TRBV15	TRBJ2-7	TRBD1	.
TGCGCCAGCAGCCAAGATAGGAGGGAGCCCCAGCATTTT	CASSQDRREPQHF	TRBV4-1	TRBJ1-5	.	.
TGTGCCAGCAGACCCGGGACTAGCCCTTACGAGCAGTACTTC	CASRPGTSPYEQYF	TRBV6-6	TRBJ2-7	TRBD2	.
TGCGCCAGCAGCCCCGGAGGAGGGTTAAGCTCCTACAATGAGCAGTTCTTC	CASSPGGGLSSYNEQFF	TRBV4-1	TRBJ2-1	.	once
TGCGCCAGCAGCCAAGATGAGGGCGGTTTTTTGAACACTGAAGCTTTCTTT	CASSQDEGGFLNTEAFF	TRBV4-1	TRBJ1-1	.	.
TGTGCCAGCAGCACCGGGACAAGTAATGAAAAACTGTTTTTT	CASSTGTSNEKLFF	TRBV7-9	TRBJ1-4	.	.
TGCGCCAGCAGCTTGCAGGGCACAGATACGCAGTATTTT	CASSLQGTDTQYF	TRBV5-1	TRBJ2-3	.	.
TGCGCCAGCAGCCAAGATTGGAGGACAGGGAGAGGGGTAAATCAGCCCCAGCATTTT	CASSQDWRTGRGVNQPQHF	TRBV4-3	TRBJ1-5	TRBD1	.
TGTGCCATCAGTGCCGGGACAGGGACCTACGAGCAGTACTTC	CAISAGTGTYEQYF	TRBV10-3	TRBJ2-7	TRBD1	.
TGTGCCAGCAGCTTAGCTCTAGCGGGAGTCACCGGGGAGCTGTTTTTT	CASSLALAGVTGELFF	TRBV7-6	TRBJ2-2	TRBD2	.
TGTGCCAGTAGTATGGCGTTAGGACTAGCGGGAGTTGGGCAGTTCTTC	CASSMALGLAGVGQFF	TRBV19	TRBJ2-1	TRBD2	.
TGTGCCAGCAGTGACTTATACGAGCAGTACTTC	CASSDLYEQYF	TRBV6-1	TRBJ2-7	.	.
TGTGCCAGCAGAACAGGGACAGGGTGGGGTAATGAGCAGTTCTTC	CASRTGTGWGNEQFF	TRBV28	TRBJ2-1	TRBD1	.
TGCGCTAGCAGTGAAAGCGGAGGCTACAATGAGCAGTTCTTC	CASSESGGYNEQFF	TRBV10-2	TRBJ2-1	.	.
TGTGCCAGTAGTGATAGCGGAGCCCCCTACGAGCAGTACTTC	CASSDSGAPYEQYF	TRBV19	TRBJ2-7	.	.
TGTGCCAGCAGCTTCGAGACAGGGTGGGAGACCCAGTACTTC	CASSFETGWETQYF	TRBV7-2	TRBJ2-5	TRBD1	.
TGTGCCAGCAGCCAAGTTAATCGGGGGGATGCAGATACGCAGTATTTT	CASSQVNRGDADTQYF	TRBV4-2	TRBJ2-3	TRBD2	.
TGTGCCAGCAGCTTGCCACCTAGCGGGATACACAATGAGCAGTTCTTC	CASSLPPSGIHNEQFF	TRBV5-4	TRBJ2-1	TRBD2	.
TGTGCCAGCAGTCTTGGACAGGGCACTGAAGCTTTCTTT	CASSLGQGTEAFF	TRBV6-1	TRBJ1-1	TRBD1	.
TGTGCCAGCAGCTTAGCCTTCGGTAGAGTGAACACTGAAGCTTTCTTT	CASSLAFGRVNTEAFF	TRBV7-8	TRBJ1-1	.	.
TGTGCCAGCAGTTTGGAGCTAGCAGGTACCGGGGAGCTGTTTTTT	CASSLELAGTGELFF	TRBV5-4	TRBJ2-2	.	.
TGTGCCAGCAGAAAGACAGCTTCTGGAAACACCATATATTTT	CASRKTASGNTIYF	TRBV6-6	TRBJ1-3	.	.
TGTGCCATCAGTGAGTCGAGGGGTAGCGGGAGGGCCAATACGGGGAGGAATGAGCAGTTCTTC	CAISESRGSGRANTGRNEQFF	TRBV10-3	TRBJ2-1	TRBD2	.
TGTGCCAGCAGTGAAGCTTTGCGACTAGGCTACACCTTC	CASSEALRLGYTF	TRBV6-1	TRBJ1-2	.	.
TGTGCCAGCATCACAGGGGGGTACACTGAAGCTTTCTTT	CASITGGYTEAFF	TRBV28	TRBJ1-1	TRBD1	.
TGCGCCAGCAGCCAATTGGGACAGGGTGAAGCTTTCTTT	CASSQLGQGEAFF	TRBV4-1	TRBJ1-1	TRBD1	few
TGTGCCAGCAGTTACTCGTACCCGGCGGAATACGAGCAGTACTTC	CASSYSYPAEYEQYF	TRBV6-5	TRBJ2-7	.	once
TGTGCCAGCCGACCTGGGAGGGGGAACACCATATATTTT	CASRPGRGNTIYF	TRBV27	TRBJ1-3	.	.
TGTGCCAGCAGCGCTCGGACTAGCGGCCAAGAGACCCAGTACTTC	CASSARTSGQETQYF	TRBV14	TRBJ2-5	TRBD2	once
TGCGCCAGCAGCTGGGGTACTAGCGGAGCCCGCCAAGAGACCCAGTACTTC	CASSWGTSGARQETQYF	TRBV5-1	TRBJ2-5	TRBD2	.
TGTGCCAGCCTGTCACAGGGGGCAGATACGCAGTATTTT	CASLSQGADTQYF	TRBV5-6	TRBJ2-3	TRBD1	.
TGTGCCATCAGTGAGTCTCTAGCGGGGGGCACAGATACGCAGTATTTT	CAISESLAGGTDTQYF	TRBV10-3	TRBJ2-3	TRBD2	.
TGTGCCAGCAGACCACAGGGGGTCTCCTACGAGCAGTACTTC	CASRPQGVSYEQYF	TRBV2	TRBJ2-7	TRBD1	.
TGTGCCAGTAGTATAGCCCCCTCGGGACTCAGCGGGGAGCTGTTTTTT	CASSIAPSGLSGELFF	TRBV19	TRBJ2-2	.	.
TGCGCCAGCAGTTTCAACAGGGGGGACTATGGCTACACCTTC	CASSFNRGDYGYTF	TRBV10-2	TRBJ1-2	TRBD1	.
TGCGCCAGCAGCCCGGGACTAGCGGGAGGGAGCTACAATGAGCAGTTCTTC	CASSPGLAGGSYNEQFF	TRBV4-1	TRBJ2-1	TRBD2	.
TGTGCCAGCATAAAAACAGATACGCAGTATTTT	CASIKTDTQYF	TRBV2	TRBJ2-3	.	.
TGTGCCACCTCCAAACAGGGGTGGACTGAAGCTTTCTTT	CATSKQGWTEAFF	TRBV6-1	TRBJ1-1	TRBD1	once
TGTGCCAGCAGTAGGACTGGCTACACAGATACGCAGTATTTT	CASSRTGYTDTQYF	TRBV7-9	TRBJ2-3	.	.
TGTGCCAGCAGATTAGCGGGAGGATCTTTTCACGAGCAGTACTTC	CASRLAGGSFHEQYF	TRBV6-1	TRBJ2-7	TRBD2	.
TGTGCCAGCAGCCAGAGACAGGGAAATGCCGGGGAGCTGTTTTTT	CASSQRQGNAGELFF	TRBV11-2	TRBJ2-2	TRBD1	.
TGTGCTAGTGGTTTGGTACGAGTCGGGGGTGGTGGGCAGCCCCAGCATTTT	CASGLVRVGGGGQPQHF	TRBV12-5	TRBJ1-5	.	once
TGTGCCATCAAGCTCAGTAGCGGGGGGCGGGGAGATACGCAGTATTTT	CAIKLSSGGRGDTQYF	TRBV10-3	TRBJ2-3	TRBD2	.
TGCGCCAGCAGCTTGGAACAGGACTCCTACGAGCAGTACTTC	CASSLEQDSYEQYF	TRBV5-1	TRBJ2-7	.	.
TGTGCCAGCAGGTCACTAGGCAATCAGCCCCAGCATTTT	CASRSLGNQPQHF	TRBV6-5	TRBJ1-5	.	.
TGCGCCAGCCTATTAAGTCCGGGACAGGGTCACGAGCAGTACTTC	CASLLSPGQGHEQYF	TRBV5-1	TRBJ2-7	TRBD1	.
TGTGCCAGCAGCGTGGGCTCGAGGACAGGAGGTACTGAAGCTTTCTTT	CASSVGSRTGGTEAFF	TRBV9	TRBJ1-1	TRBD1	.
TGTGCCAGCGCCCCGGGACTGTCCTACGAGCAGTACTTC	CASAPGLSYEQYF	TRBV2	TRBJ2-7	.	.
TGTGCCAGCAGTCTAGACAGGGGGCGATCACCCCTCCACTTT	CASSLDRGRSPLHF	TRBV27	TRBJ1-6	TRBD1	few
TGTGCCAGCAGCGTAGTGGGACAGGGTTTGGAGCAGTTCTTC	CASSVVGQGLEQFF	TRBV9	TRBJ2-1	TRBD1	few